The clone carrying this T cell receptor (beta chain) was found once. CDR1 is LNHDA, CDR2 SQIVND, per germline (reference sequence). The CDR3 runs 13 residues. Trimming shortened V by 5 bases and J by 4 bases, and 12 bases separated the two germline ends. This table comes from immunoSEQ multiplex PCR, and its TCRdb copy is limited to in-frame clones, with some not included. The data contain some 190,000 clones, roughly 84% of them seen just once; the ten biggest clones take up around 19%. The data were taken from a study of blood T cell repertoires in COVID-19. The sequenced material came from peripheral blood. This clonotype originated in a human donor in a cohort sampled during active COVID-19. The rearrangement uses TRBV19 and TRBJ2-7, with a tentative D call TRBD2 (5 bases). The CDR3 DNA reads TGTGCCAGTAGTGTAGCGCGCGAATACGAGCAGTACTTC. Translation gives CASSVAREYEQYF.